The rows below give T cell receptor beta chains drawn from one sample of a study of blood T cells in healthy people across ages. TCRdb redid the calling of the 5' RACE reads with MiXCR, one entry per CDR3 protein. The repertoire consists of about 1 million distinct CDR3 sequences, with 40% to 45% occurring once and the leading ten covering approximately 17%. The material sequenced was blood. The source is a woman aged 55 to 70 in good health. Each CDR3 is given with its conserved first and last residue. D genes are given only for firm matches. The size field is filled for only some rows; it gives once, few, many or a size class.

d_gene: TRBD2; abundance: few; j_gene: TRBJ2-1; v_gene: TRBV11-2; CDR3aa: CASSFLREGYNEQFF; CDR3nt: TGTGCCAGCAGCTTTCTCCGGGAGGGGTACAATGAGCAGTTCTTC
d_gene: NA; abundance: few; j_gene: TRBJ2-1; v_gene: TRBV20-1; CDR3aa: CSARQGIRNEQFF; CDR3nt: TGCAGTGCTAGACAGGGGATTCGTAATGAGCAGTTCTTC
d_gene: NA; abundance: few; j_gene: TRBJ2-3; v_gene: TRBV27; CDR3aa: CASSLGGWAAASTDTQYF; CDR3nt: TGTGCCAGCAGTTTAGGAGGGTGGGCGGCTGCTAGCACAGATACGCAGTATTTT
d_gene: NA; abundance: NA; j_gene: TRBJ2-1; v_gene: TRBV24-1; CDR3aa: CATSGGRDEQFF; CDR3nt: TGTGCCACCAGTGGTGGGCGGGATGAGCAGTTCTTC
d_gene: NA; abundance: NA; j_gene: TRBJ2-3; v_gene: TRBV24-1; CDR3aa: CATSVPGADDTQYF; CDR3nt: TGTGCCACCAGTGTTCCGGGGGCAGATGATACGCAGTATTTT
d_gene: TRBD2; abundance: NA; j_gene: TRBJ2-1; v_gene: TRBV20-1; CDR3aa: CSARDWTSGGNEQFF; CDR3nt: TGCAGTGCTAGAGACTGGACTAGCGGGGGCAATGAGCAGTTCTTC
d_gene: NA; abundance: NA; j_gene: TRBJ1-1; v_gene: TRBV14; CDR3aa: CASSRHVPGVTEAFF; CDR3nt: TGTGCCAGCAGTCGACACGTCCCTGGGGTCACTGAAGCTTTCTTT
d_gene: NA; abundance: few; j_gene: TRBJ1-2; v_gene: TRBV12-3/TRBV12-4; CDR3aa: CASSSSGQLNLGYGYTF; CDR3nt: TGTGCCAGCAGCTCCTCGGGACAACTTAATTTGGGCTATGGCTACACCTTC
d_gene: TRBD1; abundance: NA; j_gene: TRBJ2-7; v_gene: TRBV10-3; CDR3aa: CAIMTGGFDEQYF; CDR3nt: TGTGCCATCATGACAGGGGGCTTCGACGAGCAGTACTTC
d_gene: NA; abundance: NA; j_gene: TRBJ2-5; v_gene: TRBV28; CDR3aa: CASSLKGVGLVRSLAEETQYF; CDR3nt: TGTGCCAGCAGTTTAAAGGGGGTTGGACTAGTCCGCAGCTTGGCTGAGGAGACCCAGTACTTC
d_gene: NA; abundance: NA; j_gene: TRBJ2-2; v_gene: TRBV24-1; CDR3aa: CATSDYGHLNTGELFF; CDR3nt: TGTGCCACCAGTGACTACGGACACTTGAACACCGGGGAGCTGTTTTTT
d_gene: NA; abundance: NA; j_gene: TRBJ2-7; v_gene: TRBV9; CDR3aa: CASSPQGRSSYEQYF; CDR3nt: TGTGCCAGCAGCCCTCAGGGGAGGAGCTCCTACGAGCAGTACTTC
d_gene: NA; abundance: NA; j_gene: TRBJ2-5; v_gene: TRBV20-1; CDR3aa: CSAIPSTPGTQYF; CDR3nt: TGCAGTGCTATCCCTAGTACCCCAGGGACCCAGTACTTC
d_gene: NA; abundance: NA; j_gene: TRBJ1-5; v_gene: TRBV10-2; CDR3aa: CASSESGGQRPQHF; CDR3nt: TGCGCCAGCAGTGAGTCAGGAGGACAGAGGCCCCAGCATTTT
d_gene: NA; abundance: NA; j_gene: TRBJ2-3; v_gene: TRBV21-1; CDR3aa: CASSMVADTQYF; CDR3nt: TGTGCCAGCAGCATGGTCGCAGATACGCAGTATTTT
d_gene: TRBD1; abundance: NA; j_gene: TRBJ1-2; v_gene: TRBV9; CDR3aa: CASSGQGLNYGYTF; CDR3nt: TGTGCCAGCAGCGGACAGGGACTAAACTATGGCTACACCTTC
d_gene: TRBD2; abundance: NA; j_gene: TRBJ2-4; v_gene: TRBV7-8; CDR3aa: CASSSGRLAGPKGNIQYF; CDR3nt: TGTGCCAGCAGCTCCGGTCGGCTAGCGGGACCAAAAGGGAACATTCAGTACTTC
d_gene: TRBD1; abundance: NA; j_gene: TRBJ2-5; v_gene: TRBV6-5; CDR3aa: CASSTSTGAQYF; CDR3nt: TGTGCCAGCAGTACCTCCACAGGGGCCCAGTACTTC
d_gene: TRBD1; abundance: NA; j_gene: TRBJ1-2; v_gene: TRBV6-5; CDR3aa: CTSSYFTGEPNYGYTF; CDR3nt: TGTACCAGCAGTTACTTTACAGGGGAGCCTAACTATGGCTACACCTTC
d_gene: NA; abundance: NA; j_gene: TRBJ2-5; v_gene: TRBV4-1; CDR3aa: CASSQWQGETQYF; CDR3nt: TGCGCCAGCAGCCAATGGCAGGGGGAGACCCAGTACTTC
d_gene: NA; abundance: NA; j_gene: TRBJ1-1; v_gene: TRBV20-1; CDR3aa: CSISLLNTEAFF; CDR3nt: TGCAGTATAAGCCTACTGAACACTGAAGCTTTCTTT
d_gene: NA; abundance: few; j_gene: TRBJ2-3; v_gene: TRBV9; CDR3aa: CASSSPGRSKPSTDTQYF; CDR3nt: TGTGCCAGCAGCTCCCCGGGGCGTAGCAAACCTAGCACAGATACGCAGTATTTT
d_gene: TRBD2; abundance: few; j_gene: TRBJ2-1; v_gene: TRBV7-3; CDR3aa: CASSALAGANYNEQFF; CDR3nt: TGTGCCAGCAGCGCTCTAGCGGGAGCGAACTACAATGAGCAGTTCTTC
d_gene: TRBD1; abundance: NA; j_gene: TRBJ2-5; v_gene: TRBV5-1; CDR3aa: CASSRTGSLWETQYF; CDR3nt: TGCGCCAGCAGCAGGACAGGGAGCCTTTGGGAGACCCAGTACTTC
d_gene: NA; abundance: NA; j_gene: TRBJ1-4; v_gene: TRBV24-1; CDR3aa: CATSDPGRGHEKLFF; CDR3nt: TGTGCCACCAGTGATCCTGGCAGAGGCCATGAAAAACTGTTTTTT
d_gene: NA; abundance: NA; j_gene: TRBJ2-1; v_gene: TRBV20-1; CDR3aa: CSARRDLRDEQFF; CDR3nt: TGCAGTGCTAGGCGGGACTTAAGGGATGAGCAGTTCTTC
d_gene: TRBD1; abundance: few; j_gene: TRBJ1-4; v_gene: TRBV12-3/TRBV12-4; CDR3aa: CASSSTGGLEKLFF; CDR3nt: TGTGCCAGCAGTTCGACAGGGGGTCTTGAAAAACTGTTTTTT
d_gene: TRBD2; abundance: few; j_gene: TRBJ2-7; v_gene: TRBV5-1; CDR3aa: CASSFSTSGSIPYEQYF; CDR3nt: TGCGCCAGCAGCTTTTCTACTAGCGGGAGTATTCCCTACGAGCAGTACTTC
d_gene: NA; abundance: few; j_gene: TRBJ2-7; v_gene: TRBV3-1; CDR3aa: CASSQDWGYEQYF; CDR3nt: TGTGCCAGCAGCCAAGATTGGGGCTACGAGCAGTACTTC
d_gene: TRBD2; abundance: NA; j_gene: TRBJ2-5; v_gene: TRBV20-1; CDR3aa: CSVHTGGEQYF; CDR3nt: TGCAGTGTCCATACGGGGGGGGAGCAGTACTTC
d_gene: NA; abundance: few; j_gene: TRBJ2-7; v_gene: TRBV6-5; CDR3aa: CASRLPGPLYEQYF; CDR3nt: TGTGCCAGCAGGCTCCCAGGTCCCCTCTACGAGCAGTACTTC
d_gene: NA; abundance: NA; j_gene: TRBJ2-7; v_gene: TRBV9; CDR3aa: CASSVGEGLAYEQYF; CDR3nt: TGTGCCAGCAGCGTAGGAGAAGGCCTCGCCTACGAGCAGTACTTC
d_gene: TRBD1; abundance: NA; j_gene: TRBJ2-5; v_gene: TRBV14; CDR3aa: CASSQATGVETQYF; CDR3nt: TGTGCCAGCAGCCAAGCGACAGGGGTAGAGACCCAGTACTTC
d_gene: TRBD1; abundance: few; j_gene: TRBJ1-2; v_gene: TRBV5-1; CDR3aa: CASSLLQLDRDNGYTF; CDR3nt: TGCGCCAGCAGCTTGCTTCAGTTGGACAGGGACAACGGCTACACCTTC
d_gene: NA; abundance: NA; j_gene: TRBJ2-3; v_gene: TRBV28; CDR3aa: CASTSRQRAILDTQYF; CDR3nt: TGTGCCAGCACCTCCCGGCAAAGAGCCATCCTGGATACGCAGTATTTT
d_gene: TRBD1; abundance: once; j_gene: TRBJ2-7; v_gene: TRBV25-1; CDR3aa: CASNRGHEQYF; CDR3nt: TGTGCCAGCAACAGGGGACACGAGCAGTACTTC
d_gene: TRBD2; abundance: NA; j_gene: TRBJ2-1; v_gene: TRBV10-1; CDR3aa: CASSELAGMGEQFF; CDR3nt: TGCGCCAGCAGTGAACTAGCGGGAATGGGTGAGCAGTTCTTC
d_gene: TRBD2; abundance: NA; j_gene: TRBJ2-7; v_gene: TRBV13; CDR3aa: CASSSGTSGTMYYEQYF; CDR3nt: TGTGCCAGCAGCTCCGGGACTAGCGGGACAATGTACTACGAGCAGTACTTC
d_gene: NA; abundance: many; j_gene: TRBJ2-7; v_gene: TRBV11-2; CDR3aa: CASSLGGVAYEQYF; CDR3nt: TGTGCCAGCAGCTTAGGAGGGGTTGCCTACGAGCAGTACTTC
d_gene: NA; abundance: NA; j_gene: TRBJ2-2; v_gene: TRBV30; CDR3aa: CACNLGGTGELFF; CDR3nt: TGTGCCTGCAATTTAGGAGGTACCGGGGAGCTGTTTTTT
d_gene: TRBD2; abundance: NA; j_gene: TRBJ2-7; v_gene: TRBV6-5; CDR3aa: CASSLPGTIPYEQYF; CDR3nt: TGTGCCAGCAGTCTCCCTGGGACTATCCCCTACGAGCAGTACTTC
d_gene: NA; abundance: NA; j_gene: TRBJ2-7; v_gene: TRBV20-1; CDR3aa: CSAAGIVEQYF; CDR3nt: TGCAGTGCTGCAGGGATCGTGGAGCAGTACTTC
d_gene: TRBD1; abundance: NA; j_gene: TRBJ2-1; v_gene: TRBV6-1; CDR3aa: CASSQTGGNEQFF; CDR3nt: TGTGCCAGCAGCCAGACAGGGGGAAATGAGCAGTTCTTC
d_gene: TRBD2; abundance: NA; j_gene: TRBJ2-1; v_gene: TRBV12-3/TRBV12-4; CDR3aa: CASSARTSGEHEQFF; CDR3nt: TGTGCCAGCAGTGCCCGGACTAGCGGGGAACACGAGCAGTTCTTC